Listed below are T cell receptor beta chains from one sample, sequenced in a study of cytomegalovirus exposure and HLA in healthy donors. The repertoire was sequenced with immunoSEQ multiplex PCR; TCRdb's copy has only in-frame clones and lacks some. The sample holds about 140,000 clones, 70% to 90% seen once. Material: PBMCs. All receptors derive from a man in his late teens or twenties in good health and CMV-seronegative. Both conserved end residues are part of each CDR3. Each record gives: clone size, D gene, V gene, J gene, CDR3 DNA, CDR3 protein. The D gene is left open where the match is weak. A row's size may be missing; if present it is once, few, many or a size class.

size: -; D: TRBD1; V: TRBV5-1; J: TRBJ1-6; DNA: TGCGCCAGCAGCCTCCCGACAGGGGGCGGTTCACCCCTCCACTTT; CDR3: CASSLPTGGGSPLHF
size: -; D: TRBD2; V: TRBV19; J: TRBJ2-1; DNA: TGTGCCAGTAGTAGAGGGACTAGCGGGAATGAGCAGTTCTTC; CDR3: CASSRGTSGNEQFF
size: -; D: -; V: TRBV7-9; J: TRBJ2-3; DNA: TGTGCCAGCAGCTTAGGAGGGGGCGGGGGCACAGATACGCAGTATTTT; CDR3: CASSLGGGGGTDTQYF
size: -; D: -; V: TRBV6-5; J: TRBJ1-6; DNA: TGTGCCAGCAGTTACTCGGACATGCATAATTCACCCCTCCACTTT; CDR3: CASSYSDMHNSPLHF
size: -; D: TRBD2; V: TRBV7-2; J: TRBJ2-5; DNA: TGTGCCAGCAGCTCGAGCGGGGGGGGAGAGACCCAGTACTTC; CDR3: CASSSSGGGETQYF
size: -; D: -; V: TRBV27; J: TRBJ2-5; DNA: TGTGCCAGCAGTGCCGGGTGGACCCAGTACTTC; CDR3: CASSAGWTQYF
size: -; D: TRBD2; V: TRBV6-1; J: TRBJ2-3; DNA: TGTGCCAGCAGTGAAAGTGGTGGTAGCGGGAGGTCAGATACGCAGTATTTT; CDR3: CASSESGGSGRSDTQYF
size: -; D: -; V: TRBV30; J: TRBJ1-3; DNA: TGTGCCTGGATGTGGGGGGGCTCTGGAAACACCATATATTTT; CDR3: CAWMWGGSGNTIYF
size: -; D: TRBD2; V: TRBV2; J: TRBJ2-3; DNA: TGTGCCAGTAATCTAGCGGGGGGCACAGATACGCAGTATTTT; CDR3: CASNLAGGTDTQYF
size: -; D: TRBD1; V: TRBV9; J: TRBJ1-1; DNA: TGTGCCAGCAGCGTGGGACAGGGGGTAATAGCTGAAGCTTTCTTT; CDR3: CASSVGQGVIAEAFF
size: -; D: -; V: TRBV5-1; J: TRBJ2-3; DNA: TGCGCCAGCAGCCCACGGACCCCAGGGGATACGCAGTATTTT; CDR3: CASSPRTPGDTQYF
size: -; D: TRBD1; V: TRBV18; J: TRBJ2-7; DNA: TGTGCCAGCTCACGGGGACAAGGGGGCAACGAGCAGTACTTC; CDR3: CASSRGQGGNEQYF
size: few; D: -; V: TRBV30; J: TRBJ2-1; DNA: TGTGCCTGGGAAGGAGGGTCCCGTTACAATGAGCAGTTCTTC; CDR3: CAWEGGSRYNEQFF
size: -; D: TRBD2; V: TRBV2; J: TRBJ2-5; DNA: TGTGCCAGCCACCGACTAGCGGGAGGGTGGCAAGAGACCCAGTACTTC; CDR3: CASHRLAGGWQETQYF
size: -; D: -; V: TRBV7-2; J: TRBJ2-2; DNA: TGTGCCAGCAGCCCATATGCACGGGACTCCCTCACCGGGGAGCTGTTTTTT; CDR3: CASSPYARDSLTGELFF
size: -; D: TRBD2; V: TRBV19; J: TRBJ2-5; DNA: TGTGCCAGTAGTATTGGGACTAGTGGGCAAGAGACCCAGTACTTC; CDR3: CASSIGTSGQETQYF
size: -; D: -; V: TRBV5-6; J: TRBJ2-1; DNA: TGTGCCAGCAGCTCTGCCTACAATGAGCAGTTCTTC; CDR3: CASSSAYNEQFF
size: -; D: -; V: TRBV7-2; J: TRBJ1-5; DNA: TGTGCCAGCAGCTTGCAGGTTAATCAGCCCCAGCATTTT; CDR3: CASSLQVNQPQHF
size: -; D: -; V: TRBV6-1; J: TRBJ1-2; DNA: TGTGCCAGCAGTGCAGGGGAAGGGGGCTACACCTTC; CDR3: CASSAGEGGYTF
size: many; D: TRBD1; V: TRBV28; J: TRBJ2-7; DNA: TGTGCCAGCGGGAGGACAGGGGGAACCTACGAGCAGTACTTC; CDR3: CASGRTGGTYEQYF
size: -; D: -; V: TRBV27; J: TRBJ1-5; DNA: TGTGCCAGCAGTCCACCGGGACTTCTTCAGCCCCAGCATTTT; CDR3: CASSPPGLLQPQHF
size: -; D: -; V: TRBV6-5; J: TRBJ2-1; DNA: TGTGCCAGCAAAACGACGGGTACAAGTGAGCAGTTCTTC; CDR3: CASKTTGTSEQFF
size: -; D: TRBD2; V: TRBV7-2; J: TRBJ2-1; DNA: TGTGCCAGCAGCTGGACTAGCGGGAAGGCGCATGAGCAGTTCTTC; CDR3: CASSWTSGKAHEQFF
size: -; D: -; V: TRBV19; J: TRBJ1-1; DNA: TGTGCCAGTAGTACCCACCGACAGTTCGAAGCTTTCTTT; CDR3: CASSTHRQFEAFF
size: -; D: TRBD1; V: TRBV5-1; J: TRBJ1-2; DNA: TGCGCCAGCAGCTCCACAGGGGACCCGTCCATGGACTATGGCTACACCTTC; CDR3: CASSSTGDPSMDYGYTF
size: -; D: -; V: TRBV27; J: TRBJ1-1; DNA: TGTGCCAGCAGTACCAGCCATCCGGGGTCCACTGAAGCTTTCTTT; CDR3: CASSTSHPGSTEAFF
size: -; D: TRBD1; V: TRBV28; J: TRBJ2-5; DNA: TGTGCCAGCACCTCAAGGGGGCAGGGCCAAGAGACCCAGTACTTC; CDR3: CASTSRGQGQETQYF
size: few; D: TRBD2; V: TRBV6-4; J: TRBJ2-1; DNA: TGTGCCAGCAGTGAAGCGGGGGGCTCCTACAATGAGCAGTTCTTC; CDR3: CASSEAGGSYNEQFF
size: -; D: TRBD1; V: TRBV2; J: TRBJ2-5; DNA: TGTGCCAGCAGTGATTTACAGGGGCGTCAAGAGACCCAGTACTTC; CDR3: CASSDLQGRQETQYF
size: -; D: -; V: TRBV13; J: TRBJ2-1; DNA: TGTGCCAGCAGCCCCCGGGGGAGCGGATACAATGAGCAGTTCTTC; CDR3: CASSPRGSGYNEQFF
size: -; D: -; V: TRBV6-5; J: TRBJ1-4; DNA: TGTGCCAGCAGTTACAAAACCGGGACACGGAATGAAAAACTGTTTTTT; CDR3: CASSYKTGTRNEKLFF
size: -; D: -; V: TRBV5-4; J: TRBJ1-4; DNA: TGTGCCAGCAGCTCTCGAGCAACTAATGAAAAACTGTTTTTT; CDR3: CASSSRATNEKLFF
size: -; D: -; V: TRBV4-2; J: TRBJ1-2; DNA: TGTGCCAGCAGCCAAGTAAGGGGGAACTATGGCTACACCTTC; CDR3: CASSQVRGNYGYTF
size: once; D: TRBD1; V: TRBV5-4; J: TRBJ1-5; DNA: TGTGCCAGCAGCTTGAGACAGGGGGTTCAGCCCCAGCATTTT; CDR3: CASSLRQGVQPQHF
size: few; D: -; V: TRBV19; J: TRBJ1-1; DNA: TGTGCCAGCCGGGACACGGGGATTACTGAAGCTTTCTTT; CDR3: CASRDTGITEAFF
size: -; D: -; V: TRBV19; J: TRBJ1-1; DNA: TGTGCCAGTAGTCAAAAACCGGGGGGGGCTCGCACTGAAGCTTTCTTT; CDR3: CASSQKPGGARTEAFF
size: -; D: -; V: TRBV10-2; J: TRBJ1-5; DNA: TGCGCCAGCAGTGACAGGGTAGGGCAGCCCCAGCATTTT; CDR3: CASSDRVGQPQHF
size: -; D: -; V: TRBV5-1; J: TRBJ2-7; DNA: TGCGCCAGCAGCTTGACCCCAGGCAGCTACGAGCAGTACTTC; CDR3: CASSLTPGSYEQYF
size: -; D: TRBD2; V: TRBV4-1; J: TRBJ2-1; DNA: TGCGCCAGCAAAGGGGTGCTAGCGGGGGTTGGGAATGAGCAGTTCTTC; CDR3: CASKGVLAGVGNEQFF
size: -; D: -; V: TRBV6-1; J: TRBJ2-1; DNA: TGTGCCAGCACCGCTAGGGGCCCCTACAATGAGCAGTTCTTC; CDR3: CASTARGPYNEQFF
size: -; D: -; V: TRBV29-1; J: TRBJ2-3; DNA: TGCAGCGTTGAATCCGCCGGAACAGGTGATAGCACAGATACGCAGTATTTT; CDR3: CSVESAGTGDSTDTQYF
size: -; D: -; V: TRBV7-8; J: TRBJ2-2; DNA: TGTGCCAGCAGCTTAGGGCGGGGGAACACCGGGGAGCTGTTTTTT; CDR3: CASSLGRGNTGELFF
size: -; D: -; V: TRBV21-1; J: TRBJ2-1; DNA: TGTGCCAGCAGCCTGCCTGCCGCCAGAACTAAAATTTCTTACAATGAGCAGTTCTTC; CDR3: CASSLPAARTKISYNEQFF
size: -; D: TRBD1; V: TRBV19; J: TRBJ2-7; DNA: TGTGCCAGTAGGGGTCCGGGACAGGGGCCGCTCAGCTCCTACGAGCAGTACTTC; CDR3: CASRGPGQGPLSSYEQYF
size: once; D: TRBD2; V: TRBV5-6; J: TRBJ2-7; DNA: TGTGCCAGCAGCAGCGGGACGGTATACGAGCAGTACTTC; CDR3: CASSSGTVYEQYF
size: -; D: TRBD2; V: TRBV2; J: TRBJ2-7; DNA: TGTGCCATAAGCCCCAGCGGGGGTGGGGGGGAGCAGTACTTC; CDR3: CAISPSGGGGEQYF
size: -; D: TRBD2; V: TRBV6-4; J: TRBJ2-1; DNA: TGTGCCAGCAGTCCTAGCGGGGAGTACAATGAGCAGTTCTTC; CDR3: CASSPSGEYNEQFF
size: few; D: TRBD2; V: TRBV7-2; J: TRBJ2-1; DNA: TGTGCCAGCAGCTTCGCTAGCGGGGGGTTCTACGAGCAGTTCTTC; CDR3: CASSFASGGFYEQFF
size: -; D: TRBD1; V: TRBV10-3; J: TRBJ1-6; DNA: TGTGCCATCAGTGAAACTCCGGGACAGGGGCGAAATTCACCCCTCCACTTT; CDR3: CAISETPGQGRNSPLHF
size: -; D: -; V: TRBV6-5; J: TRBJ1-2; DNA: TGTGCCAGCACGGCGGGCTATGGCTACACCTTC; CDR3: CASTAGYGYTF
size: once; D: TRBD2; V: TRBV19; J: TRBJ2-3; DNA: TGTGCCAGTAGTATAGATAATAGCGGGGATACGCAGTATTTT; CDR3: CASSIDNSGDTQYF
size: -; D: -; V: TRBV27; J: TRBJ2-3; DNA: TGTGCCAGCAGGGCTAGCGGCACAGATACGCAGTATTTT; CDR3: CASRASGTDTQYF
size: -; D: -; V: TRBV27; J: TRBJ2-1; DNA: TGTGCCAGCGGCACCGGGGGGCCATACAATGAGCAGTTCTTC; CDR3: CASGTGGPYNEQFF
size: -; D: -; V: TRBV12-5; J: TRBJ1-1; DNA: TGTGCTAGTGGTTTGGTACGTACAGAAGCTTTCTTT; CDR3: CASGLVRTEAFF
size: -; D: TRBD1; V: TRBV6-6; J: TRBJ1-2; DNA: TGTGCCAGCAATCCGACAGGGGGCAATGGCTACACCTTC; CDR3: CASNPTGGNGYTF